This T cell receptor beta chain was retrieved from a study of blood T cell repertoires in COVID-19. The overall study: The samples span acute and convalescent COVID-19 from the United States, Italy and Spain. T cells, B-cell-depleted T cells, or PBMCs provided the cDNA or gDNA that served as material.

The CDR3 has 15 amino acids. Germline V gene data show CDR1 as SGHNT and CDR2 as YENEEA. V dropped 4 bases and J dropped 2 bases, with 14 bases sitting between them. Authors' processing steps: Amplification of reference gene primers was used by the study to estimate nucleated cell counts. The protocol was immunoSEQ multiplex PCR, while the TCRdb copy is restricted to in-frame clones and leaves out a portion. V and J calls and clone size come straight from that table; D and trimming were deduced from the DNA. Of some 90,000 clones listed, about nine tenths were seen once; the top ten hold under 9.5%. V is TRBV11-3 and J is TRBJ2-5, with D perhaps matching TRBD1 (5 bases). The receptor comes from a man aged 45-65 years with acute or convalescent COVID-19. The sequencing sample was made of peripheral blood. The DNA for the CDR3 is TGTGCCAGCAGCTCGGGTCAGGGAATTCAAGAGACCCAGTACTTC. It is translated as CASSSGQGIQETQYF.